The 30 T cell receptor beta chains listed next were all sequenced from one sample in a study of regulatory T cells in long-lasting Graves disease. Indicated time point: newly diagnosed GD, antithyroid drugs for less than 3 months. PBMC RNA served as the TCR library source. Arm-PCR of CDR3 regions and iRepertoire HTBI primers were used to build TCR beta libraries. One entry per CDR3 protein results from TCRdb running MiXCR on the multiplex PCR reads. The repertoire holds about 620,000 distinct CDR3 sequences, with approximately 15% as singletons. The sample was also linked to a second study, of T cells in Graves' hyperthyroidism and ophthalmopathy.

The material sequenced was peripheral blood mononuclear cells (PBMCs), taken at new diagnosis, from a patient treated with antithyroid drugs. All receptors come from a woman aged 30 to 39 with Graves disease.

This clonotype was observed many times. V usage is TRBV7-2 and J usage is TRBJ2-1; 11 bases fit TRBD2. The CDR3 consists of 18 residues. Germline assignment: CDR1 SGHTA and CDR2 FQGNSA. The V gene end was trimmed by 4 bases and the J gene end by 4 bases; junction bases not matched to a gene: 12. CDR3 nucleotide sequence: TGTGCCAGCAGCTCCTCCTCTCCGGGACTAGCGGTTTACAATGAGCAGTTCTTC. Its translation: CASSSSSPGLAVYNEQFF.

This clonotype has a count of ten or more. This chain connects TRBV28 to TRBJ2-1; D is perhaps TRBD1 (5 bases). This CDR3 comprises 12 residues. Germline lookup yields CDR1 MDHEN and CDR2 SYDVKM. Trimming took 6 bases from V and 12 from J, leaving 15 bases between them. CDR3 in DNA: TGTGCCAGCAGGATAGACAGCGCGCCGCAGTTCTTC. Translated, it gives CASRIDSAPQFF.

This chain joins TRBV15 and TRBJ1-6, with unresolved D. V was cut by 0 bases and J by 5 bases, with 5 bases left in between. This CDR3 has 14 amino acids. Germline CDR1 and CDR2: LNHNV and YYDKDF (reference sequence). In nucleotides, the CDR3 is TGTGCCACCAGCAGAGATGGAGATAATTCACCCCTCCACTTT. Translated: CATSRDGDNSPLHF.

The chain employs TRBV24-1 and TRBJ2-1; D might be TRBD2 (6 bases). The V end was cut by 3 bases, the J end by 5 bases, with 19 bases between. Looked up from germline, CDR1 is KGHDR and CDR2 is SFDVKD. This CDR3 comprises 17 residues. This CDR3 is CATSDPARDSRNNEQFF. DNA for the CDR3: TGTGCCACCAGTGATCCAGCCCGGGACTCACGTAACAATGAGCAGTTCTTC.

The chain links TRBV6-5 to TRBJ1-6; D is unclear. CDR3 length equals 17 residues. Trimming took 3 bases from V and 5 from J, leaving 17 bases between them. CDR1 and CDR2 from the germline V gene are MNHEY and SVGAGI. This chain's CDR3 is CASSYRSAPPNNSPLHF. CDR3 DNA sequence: TGTGCCAGCAGTTATCGTTCGGCTCCCCCCAATAATTCACCCCTCCACTTT.

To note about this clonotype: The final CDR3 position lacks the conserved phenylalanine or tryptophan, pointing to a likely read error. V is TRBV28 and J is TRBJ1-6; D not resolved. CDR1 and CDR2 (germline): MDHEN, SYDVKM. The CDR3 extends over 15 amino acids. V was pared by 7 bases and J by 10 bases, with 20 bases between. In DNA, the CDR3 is TGTGCCAGCACTGGGATGGGAAGGGTATGGTCACCCCTCCACCTT. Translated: CASTGMGRVWSPLHL.

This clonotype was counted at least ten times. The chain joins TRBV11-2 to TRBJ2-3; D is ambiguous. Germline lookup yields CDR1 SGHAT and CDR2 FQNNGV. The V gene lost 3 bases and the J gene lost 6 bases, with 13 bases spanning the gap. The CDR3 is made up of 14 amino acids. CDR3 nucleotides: TGTGCCAGCAGCTTTCTTATTTTTTCGGATACGCAGTATTTT. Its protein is CASSFLIFSDTQYF.

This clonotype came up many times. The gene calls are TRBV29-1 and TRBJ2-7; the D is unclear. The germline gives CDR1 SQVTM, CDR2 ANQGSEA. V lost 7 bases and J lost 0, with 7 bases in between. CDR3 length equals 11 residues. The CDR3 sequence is CSAGVSYEQYF. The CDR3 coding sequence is TGCAGCGCCGGCGTCTCCTACGAGCAGTACTTC.

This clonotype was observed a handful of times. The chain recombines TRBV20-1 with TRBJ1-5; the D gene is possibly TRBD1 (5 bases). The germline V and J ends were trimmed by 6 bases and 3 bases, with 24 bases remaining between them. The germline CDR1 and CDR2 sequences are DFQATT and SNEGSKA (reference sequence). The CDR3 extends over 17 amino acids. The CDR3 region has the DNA TGCAGTGCGGCCTTTTTAAGGGGATCAGGGTTCAATCAGCCCCAGCATTTT. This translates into CSAAFLRGSGFNQPQHF.

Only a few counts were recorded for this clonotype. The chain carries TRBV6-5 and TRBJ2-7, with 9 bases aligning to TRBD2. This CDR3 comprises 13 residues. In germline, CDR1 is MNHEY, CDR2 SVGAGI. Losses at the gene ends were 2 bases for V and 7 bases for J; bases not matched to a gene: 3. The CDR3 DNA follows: TGTGCCAGCAGTTACCAGCTAGCGGGAGAGCAGTACTTC. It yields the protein CASSYQLAGEQYF.

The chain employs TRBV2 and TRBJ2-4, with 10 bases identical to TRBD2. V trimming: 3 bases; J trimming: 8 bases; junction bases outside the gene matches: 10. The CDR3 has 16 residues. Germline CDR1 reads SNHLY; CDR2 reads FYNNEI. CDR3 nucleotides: TGTGCCAGCAGTGATTCCTCGGGACTAGCGTCGTACATTCAGTACTTC. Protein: CASSDSSGLASYIQYF.

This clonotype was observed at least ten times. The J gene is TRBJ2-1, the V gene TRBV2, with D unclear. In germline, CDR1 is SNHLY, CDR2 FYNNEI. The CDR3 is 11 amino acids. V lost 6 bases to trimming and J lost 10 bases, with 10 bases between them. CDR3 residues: CASSSNLEQFF. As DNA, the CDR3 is TGTGCCAGCAGCAGTAACCTGGAGCAGTTCTTC. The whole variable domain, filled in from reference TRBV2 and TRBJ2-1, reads EPEVTQTPSHQVTQMGQEVILRCVPISNHLYFYWYRQILGQKVEFLVSFYNNEISEKSEIFDDQFSVERPDGSNFTLKIRSTKLEDSAMYFCASSSNLEQFFGPGTRLTVL.

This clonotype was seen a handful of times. The CDR3 sequence is CATSGGANYGYTF. The CDR3, as DNA: TGTGCCACCAGTGGCGGAGCTAACTATGGCTACACCTTC. The chain links TRBV24-1 to TRBJ1-2, with D unresolved. Deletions cut 5 bases from V and 0 bases from J, with 6 bases between. The length of the CDR3 is 13 residues. Germline V lookup: CDR1 KGHDR, CDR2 SFDVKD.

The CDR3 sequence: CASSPHRRGFQETQYF. The CDR3, as DNA: TGTGCCAGCAGTCCACACAGAAGAGGGTTTCAAGAGACCCAGTACTTC. The chain has TRBV27 and TRBJ2-5; D is possibly TRBD2 (5 bases). This CDR3 comprises 16 residues. V was shortened by 5 bases and J by 2 bases, with 18 bases between the two germline ends. Germline V gives CDR1 MNHEY, CDR2 SMNVEV (reference sequence).

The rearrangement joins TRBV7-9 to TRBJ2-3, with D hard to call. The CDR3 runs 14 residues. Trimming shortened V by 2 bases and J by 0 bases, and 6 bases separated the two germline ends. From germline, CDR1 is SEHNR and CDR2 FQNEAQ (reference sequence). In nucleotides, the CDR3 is TGTGCCAGCAGCTTAAAGCCTAGCACAGATACGCAGTATTTT. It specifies CASSLKPSTDTQYF.

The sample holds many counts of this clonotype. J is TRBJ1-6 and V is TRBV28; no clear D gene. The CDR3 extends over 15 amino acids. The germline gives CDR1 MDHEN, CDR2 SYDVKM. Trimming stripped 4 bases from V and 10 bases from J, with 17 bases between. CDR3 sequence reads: CASSSGGGLRSPLHF. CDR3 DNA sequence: TGTGCCAGCAGTTCCGGTGGAGGCTTGAGATCACCCCTCCACTTT.

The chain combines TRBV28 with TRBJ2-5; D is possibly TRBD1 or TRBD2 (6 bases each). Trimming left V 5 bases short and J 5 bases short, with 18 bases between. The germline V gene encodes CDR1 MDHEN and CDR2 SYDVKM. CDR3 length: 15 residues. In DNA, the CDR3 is TGTGCCAGCAGTGTCCCTCGGGGGCCGGGGGAGACCCAGTACTTC. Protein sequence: CASSVPRGPGETQYF.

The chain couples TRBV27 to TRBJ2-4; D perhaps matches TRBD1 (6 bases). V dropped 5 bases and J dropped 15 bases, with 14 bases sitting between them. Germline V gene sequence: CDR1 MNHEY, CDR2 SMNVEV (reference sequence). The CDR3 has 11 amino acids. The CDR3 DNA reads TGTGCCAGCAGTGCACAGGGACCCCTGTACTTC. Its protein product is CASSAQGPLYF.

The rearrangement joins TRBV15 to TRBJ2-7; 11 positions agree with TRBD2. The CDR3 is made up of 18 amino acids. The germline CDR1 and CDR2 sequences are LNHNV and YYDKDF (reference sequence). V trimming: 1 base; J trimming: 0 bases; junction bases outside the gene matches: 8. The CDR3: CATSRAGGLAESSYEQYF. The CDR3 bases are TGTGCCACCAGCAGAGCCGGGGGACTAGCGGAAAGCTCCTACGAGCAGTACTTC. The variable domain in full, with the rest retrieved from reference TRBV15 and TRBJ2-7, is DAMVIQNPRYQVTQFGKPVTLSCSQTLNHNVMYWYQQKSSQAPKLLFHYYDKDFNNEADTPDNFQSRRPNTSFCFLDIRSPGLGDTAMYLCATSRAGGLAESSYEQYFGPGTRLTVT.

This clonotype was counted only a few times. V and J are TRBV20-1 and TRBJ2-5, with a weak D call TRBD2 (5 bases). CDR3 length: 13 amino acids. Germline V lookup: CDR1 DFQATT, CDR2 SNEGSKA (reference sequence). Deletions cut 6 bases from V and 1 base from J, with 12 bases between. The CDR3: CSAVQRSQETQYF. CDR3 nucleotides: TGCAGTGCCGTCCAGCGGAGCCAAGAGACCCAGTACTTC.

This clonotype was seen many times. The CDR3 DNA is TGTGCCAGCAGTTTACCCCAGGTCCGGGAGCAGTTCTTC. Its protein product is CASSLPQVREQFF. The chain links TRBV28 to TRBJ2-1; D is undetermined. The V end lost 2 bases, the J end lost 10 bases, and 12 bases lay between the germline ends. The CDR3 consists of 13 residues. CDR1 and CDR2 from the germline V gene are MDHEN and SYDVKM.

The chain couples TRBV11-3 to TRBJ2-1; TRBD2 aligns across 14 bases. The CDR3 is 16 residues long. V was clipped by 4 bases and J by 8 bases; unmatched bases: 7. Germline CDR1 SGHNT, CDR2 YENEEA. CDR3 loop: CASSSTSGRVGDEQFF. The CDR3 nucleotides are TGTGCCAGCAGCTCGACTAGCGGGAGGGTCGGAGATGAGCAGTTCTTC.

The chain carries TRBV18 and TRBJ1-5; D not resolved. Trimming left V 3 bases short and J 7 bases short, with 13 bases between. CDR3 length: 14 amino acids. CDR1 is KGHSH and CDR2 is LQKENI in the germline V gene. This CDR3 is CASSPLAAGQPQHF. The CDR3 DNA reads TGTGCCAGCTCACCTCTCGCCGCGGGACAGCCCCAGCATTTT.

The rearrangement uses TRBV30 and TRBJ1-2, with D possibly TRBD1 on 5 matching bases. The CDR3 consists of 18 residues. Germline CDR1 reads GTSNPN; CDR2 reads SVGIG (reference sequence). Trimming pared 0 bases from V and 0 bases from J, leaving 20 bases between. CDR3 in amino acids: CAWSVHPARAGANYGYTF. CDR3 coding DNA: TGTGCCTGGAGTGTACACCCTGCCAGGGCTGGGGCTAACTATGGCTACACCTTC.

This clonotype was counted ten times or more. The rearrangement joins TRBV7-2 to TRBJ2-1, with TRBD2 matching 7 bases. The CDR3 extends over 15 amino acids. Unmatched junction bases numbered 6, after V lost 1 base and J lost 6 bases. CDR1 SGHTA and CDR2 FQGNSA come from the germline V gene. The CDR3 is CASSLGPSGLNEQFF. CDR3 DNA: TGTGCCAGCAGCTTAGGGCCTAGCGGCCTCAATGAGCAGTTCTTC.

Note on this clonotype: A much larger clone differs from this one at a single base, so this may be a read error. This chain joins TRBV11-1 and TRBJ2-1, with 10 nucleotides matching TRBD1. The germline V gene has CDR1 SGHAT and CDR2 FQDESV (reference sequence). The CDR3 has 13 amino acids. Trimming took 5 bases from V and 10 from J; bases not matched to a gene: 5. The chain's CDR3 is CASSGTGAEEQFF. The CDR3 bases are TGTGCCAGCAGCGGGACAGGGGCCGAGGAGCAGTTCTTC.

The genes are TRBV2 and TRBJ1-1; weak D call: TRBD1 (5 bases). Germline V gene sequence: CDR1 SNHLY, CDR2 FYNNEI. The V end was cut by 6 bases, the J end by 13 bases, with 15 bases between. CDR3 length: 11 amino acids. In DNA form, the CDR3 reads TGTGCCAGCAGGCTGGGGGGGATTATTTTCTTT. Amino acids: CASRLGGIIFF.

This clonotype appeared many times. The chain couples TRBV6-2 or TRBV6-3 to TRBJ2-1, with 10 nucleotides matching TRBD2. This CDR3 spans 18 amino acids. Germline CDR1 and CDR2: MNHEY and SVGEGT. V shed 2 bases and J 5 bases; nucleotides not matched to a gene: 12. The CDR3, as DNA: TGTGCCAGCAGTTACCCCTGGTCTAGCGGGAGTCGAGACAATGAGCAGTTCTTC. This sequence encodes CASSYPWSSGSRDNEQFF.

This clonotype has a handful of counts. CDR3 region: CASSNPGPYSNQPQHF. DNA of the CDR3: TGTGCCAGTAGTAACCCGGGGCCTTATAGCAATCAGCCCCAGCATTTT. J is TRBJ1-5 and V is TRBV19, with D perhaps TRBD1 (5 bases). This CDR3 contains 16 residues. Trimming removed 4 bases at V and 0 bases at J, with 13 bases between. Per the germline V gene, CDR1 is LNHDA and CDR2 is SQIVND (reference sequence).

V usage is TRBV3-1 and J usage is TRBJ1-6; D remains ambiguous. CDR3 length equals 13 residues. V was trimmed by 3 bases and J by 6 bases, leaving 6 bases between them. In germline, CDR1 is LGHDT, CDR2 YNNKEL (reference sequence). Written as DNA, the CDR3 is TGTGCCAGCAGCCAGCAGACTAATTCACCCCTCCACTTT. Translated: CASSQQTNSPLHF.